This T cell receptor (beta chain) is from a study of blood T cells in healthy people across ages. Combining a sample-barcoded 5' primer with a J-beta primer mix, a second PCR ran for 7 to 11 cycles. Each CDR3 protein is one row after TCRdb ran MiXCR on the 5' RACE reads. The sample lists roughly 1.5 million distinct CDR3 sequences, 35% to 45% occurring once. The CDR3 is 16 amino acids. The V gene's germline CDR1 is SQVTM and CDR2 ANQGSEA. Trimming cost V 6 bases and J 0 bases; bases outside gene matches: 8. The authors extracted at least 5.5 micrograms of total RNA per sample. The receptor was isolated from a woman under 30 in good health. What was sequenced was blood. The V call is TRBV29-1, the J call TRBJ2-1; 10 nucleotides align to TRBD1. The CDR3 DNA is TGCAGCGTCTACGGACAGGGGGGTTTCTCCTACAATGAGCAGTTCTTC. The encoded protein is CSVYGQGGFSYNEQFF.